A selection of T cell receptor beta chains follows, all from one sample in a study of blood T cell repertoires in COVID-19. Here immunoSEQ multiplex PCR was the method, and the copy in TCRdb shows in-frame clones only, minus some. The sample lists roughly 180,000 clones; 80% to 85% were seen once. The sequenced sample consisted of peripheral blood. The receptors here all came from a middle-aged woman with COVID-19, enrolled during active disease. Both conserved end residues are part of each CDR3.

cdr3_aa j_call v_call
CASSPPGSGSTNEKLFF TRBJ1-4 TRBV19
CASSEARPGSIGYTF TRBJ1-2 TRBV6-1
CASSLDREQYF TRBJ2-3 TRBV5-1
CASSLKAVPEAFF TRBJ1-1 TRBV5-4
CASSVSSGAYNEQFF TRBJ2-1 TRBV9
CASSLEGAAYTF TRBJ1-2 TRBV5-1
CARSGMDRPRDMKLFF TRBJ1-4 TRBV5-3
CASSLIGGWGTGSNQPQHF TRBJ1-5 TRBV27
CASSVDGSKDEKLFF TRBJ1-4 TRBV9
CASSQDFPAGAYNEQFF TRBJ2-1 TRBV4-2
CASSIGSFSSYNEQFF TRBJ2-1 TRBV19
CASSVTGSNTEAFF TRBJ1-1 TRBV2
CASSPSAGGYEQYF TRBJ2-7 TRBV18
CASSAGQGWYEQYF TRBJ2-7 TRBV6-5
CSVGSPAQLYYGYTF TRBJ1-2 TRBV29-1
CASSLTSSGRPGWETQYF TRBJ2-5 TRBV28
CASSTRQTNTEAFF TRBJ1-1 TRBV9
CASNLGLAGGTDTQYF TRBJ2-3 TRBV2
CASSLGRERRDTQYF TRBJ2-3 TRBV5-5
CASSLESSSGGASKTQYF TRBJ2-5 TRBV5-8
CAREDPVSRNEQFF TRBJ2-1 TRBV7-9
CASRDRGLDEQYF TRBJ2-7 TRBV28
CASSLPNGVGGYTF TRBJ1-2 TRBV19
CASSPRTGGASGELFF TRBJ2-2 TRBV6-4
CASSLGGLHQPQHF TRBJ1-5 TRBV7-9
CASSSAGQGVANYGYTF TRBJ1-2 TRBV7-9